A single sample is the source of the 25 T cell receptor beta chains below, sequenced in a study of Tregs in tolerant kidney transplant recipients. Method: immunoSEQ multiplex PCR; TCRdb's copy keeps in-frame clones and lacks some. The sample carries approximately 47,000 clones, approximately 89% recorded once. Mixed chimerism was transient after nonmyeloablative marrow transplants from related graft donors. Sequenced here: CD8+ T cells from blood (PBMCs), sampled 12 months after the transplant. These receptors came from a human patient who received a combined kidney and bone marrow transplant. Some T cells may trace back to the graft donor.

The gene calls are TRBV9 and TRBJ2-5, with D perhaps TRBD1 (5 bases). This CDR3 is built from 13 residues. The V end was cut by 0 bases, the J end by 4 bases, with 7 bases between. Germline CDR1 reads SGDLS; CDR2 reads YYNGEE. CDR3 in DNA: TGTGCCAGCAGCGTAGGGGGCGCAGAGACCCAGTACTTC. This codes for CASSVGGAETQYF.

This rearrangement joins TRBV6-5 to TRBJ1-5, with 7 positions matching TRBD1. Trimming removed 7 bases from V and 6 bases from J; junction bases left unmatched: 9. CDR3 length: 14 amino acids. CDR1 MNHEY and CDR2 SVGAGI come from the germline V gene. The CDR3 bases are TGTGCCAGCAAAGAAAGACAGGGTGGTCAGCCCCAGCATTTT. Translating gives CASKERQGGQPQHF.

The chain is built from TRBV5-8 and TRBJ1-4; 7 nucleotides match TRBD1. Germline assignment: CDR1 SGHTS and CDR2 YDEGEE. Trimming cost V 3 bases and J 7 bases; bases outside gene matches: 12. The CDR3 runs 16 residues. The CDR3 here is CASSWGTAGAGEKLFF. The CDR3 nucleotides read TGTGCCAGCAGCTGGGGGACAGCGGGGGCGGGTGAAAAACTGTTTTTT.

The chain is built from TRBV12-5 and TRBJ2-6; TRBD1 aligns across 7 bases. J was trimmed by 1 base and V by 0 bases; bases with no gene match: 15. The CDR3 runs to 21 residues. The germline gives CDR1 LGHNT, CDR2 FRNRAP. The CDR3 spells CASGLVPRMETGQSGANVLTF. The CDR3 nucleotides read TGTGCTAGTGGTTTGGTACCGCGGATGGAGACAGGGCAATCTGGGGCCAACGTCCTGACTTTC.

The rearrangement joins TRBV4-2 to TRBJ2-1, with 9 bases fitting TRBD2. Trimming at V came to 3 bases and at J to 4 bases, leaving 7 bases not matched to a gene. The CDR3 sequence is 16 residues long. The V gene's germline CDR1 is LGHNA and CDR2 YNFKEQ. Written as DNA, the CDR3 is TGTGCCAGCAGCCATTCCGGGACTAGCAGATACAATGAGCAGTTCTTC. It codes for CASSHSGTSRYNEQFF.

The J gene is TRBJ2-4, the V gene TRBV19; D is undetermined. This CDR3 has 15 residues. V lost 3 bases and J lost 5, with 14 bases in between. The germline gives CDR1 LNHDA, CDR2 SQIVND (reference sequence). DNA of the CDR3: TGTGCCAGTAGTATCGGGTCCAGAGGAGAAAACATTCAGTACTTC. Encoded protein: CASSIGSRGENIQYF.

This clone appeared a single time. The rearrangement links TRBV4-3 to TRBJ1-6; D gene ambiguous. The germline V and J ends were trimmed by 0 bases and 7 bases, with 7 bases remaining between them. The CDR3 contains 14 residues. Germline-derived CDR1 and CDR2 are LGHNA and YSLEER. The CDR3 protein is CASSQDRLNSPLHF. The DNA of the CDR3 is TGCGCCAGCAGCCAAGACAGACTAAATTCACCCCTCCACTTT.

The chain carries TRBV5-4 and TRBJ2-5; 12 positions agree with TRBD1. Judging by the DNA end, TRBJ2-7 fits better; the J call may be wrong. The CDR3 extends over 14 amino acids. Per germline, CDR1 SGHNT and CDR2 YYREEE (reference sequence). Written as DNA, the CDR3 is TGTGCCAGCAGCGCGGGACAGGGGGCTTACGAGCAGTACTTC. It is translated as CASSAGQGAYEQYF.

The genes are TRBV30 and TRBJ2-3, with 10 positions matching TRBD2. The ends lost 4 bases at V and 4 bases at J; junction bases unmatched: 2. Per germline, CDR1 GTSNPN and CDR2 SVGIG (reference sequence). The CDR3 is 13 residues long. The CDR3 nucleotides are TGTGCCTGGATAGCGGGGGGTTCAGATACGCAGTATTTT. It codes for CAWIAGGSDTQYF.

CDR3 region: CASSQDRTSGGTDTQYF. As DNA, the CDR3 is TGCGCCAGCAGCCAAGATAGGACTAGCGGGGGCACAGATACGCAGTATTTT. This chain connects TRBV4-3 to TRBJ2-3, with TRBD2 matching over 12 bases. Losses at the gene ends were 0 bases for V and 1 base for J; bases not matched to a gene: 2. The germline CDR1 and CDR2 sequences are LGHNA and YSLEER. The CDR3 contains 17 residues.

This sequence joins TRBV7-9 and TRBJ1-1, with 7 positions matching TRBD1. V trimming: 4 bases; J trimming: 0 bases; junction bases outside the gene matches: 5. This CDR3 spans 15 amino acids. In germline, CDR1 is SEHNR, CDR2 FQNEAQ (reference sequence). The CDR3 sequence is CASSSRDSLNTEAFF. The CDR3 DNA sequence: TGTGCCAGCAGCTCCCGGGACAGCCTGAACACTGAAGCTTTCTTT.

The chain couples TRBV4-1 to TRBJ2-1; maybe TRBD2 (5 bases). The V gene's germline CDR1 is MGHRA and CDR2 YSYEKL. The CDR3 is made up of 13 amino acids. The V end lost 3 bases, the J end lost 6 bases, and 9 bases lay between the germline ends. The CDR3 coding sequence is TGCGCCAGCAGCCATTACAGCGGCAATGAGCAGTTCTTC. Protein product: CASSHYSGNEQFF.

The chain combines TRBV7-2 with TRBJ2-7; 12 bases align to TRBD2. From germline, CDR1 is SGHTA and CDR2 FQGNSA. The V gene end was trimmed by 6 bases and the J gene end by 0 bases; junction bases not matched to a gene: 3. The CDR3 is 15 residues long. CDR3 sequence (DNA): TGTGCCAGCAGTCCGACTAGCGGGAGCTCCTACGAGCAGTACTTC. It specifies CASSPTSGSSYEQYF.

The chain has TRBV9 and TRBJ1-2; D is perhaps TRBD1 (6 bases). The CDR3 consists of 16 residues. The germline V and J ends were trimmed by 1 base and 4 bases, with 17 bases remaining between them. Germline CDR1 SGDLS, CDR2 YYNGEE. DNA for the CDR3: TGTGCCAGCAGCGTACTCGCCACAGGGCCCCTCTATGGCTACACCTTC. Protein: CASSVLATGPLYGYTF.

V and J are TRBV5-6 and TRBJ2-5; TRBD2 matches at 8 bases. The CDR3 spans 14 residues. Germline trimming cut 4 bases from V and 4 bases from J; bases unmatched to any gene: 6. In germline, CDR1 is SGHDT, CDR2 YYEEEE. CDR3 region: CASSILAAGETQYF. CDR3 DNA sequence: TGTGCCAGCAGCATACTAGCGGCGGGAGAGACCCAGTACTTC.

The CDR3 nucleotides read TGTGCCAGCAGCGTCGGGGGAACGGTCTACGAGCAGTACTTC. Its protein is CASSVGGTVYEQYF. The chain uses TRBV9 and TRBJ2-7; D is possibly TRBD2 (6 bases). V shed 2 bases and J shed 3 bases, with 12 bases lying between them. The CDR3 covers 14 residues. CDR1 and CDR2 from the germline V gene are SGDLS and YYNGEE.

This clone was seen a single time. The V gene is TRBV4-3, the J gene TRBJ2-7; 10 positions agree with TRBD2. In germline, CDR1 is LGHNA, CDR2 YSLEER. The CDR3 contains 14 residues. Trimming at V came to 3 bases and at J to 4 bases, leaving 3 bases not matched to a gene. The CDR3: CASSHGTSAYEQYF. The CDR3 nucleotides read TGCGCCAGCAGCCACGGGACTAGCGCTTACGAGCAGTACTTC.

The J gene is TRBJ2-7, the V gene TRBV16; 8 nucleotides match TRBD1. Germline V gene data show CDR1 as KGHSY and CDR2 as FQNENV. V was clipped by 2 bases and J by 2 bases; unmatched bases: 8. This CDR3 has 16 amino acids. In DNA, the CDR3 is TGTGCCAGCAGCCAACGAGGACAGGGCTACCCCTACGAGCAGTACTTC. Its protein is CASSQRGQGYPYEQYF.

The chain couples TRBV4-3 to TRBJ2-1; possible D gene TRBD1, 5 bases. This CDR3 is 15 amino acids long. CDR1 is LGHNA, CDR2 YSLEER, per germline. V was pared by 4 bases and J by 1 base, with 11 bases between. CDR3 nucleotide sequence: TGCGCCAGCAGCCGTGGGGCGGTTTCCTACAATGAGCAGTTCTTC. This gives the protein CASSRGAVSYNEQFF.

The genes are TRBV6-5 and TRBJ1-4; TRBD1 matches at 9 bases. The CDR3 contains 15 residues. With 4 bases clipped from V and 8 bases from J, the junction kept 8 bases outside the gene matches. CDR1 is MNHEY, CDR2 SVGAGI, per germline. CDR3 DNA: TGTGCCAGCAGTTTCTACCGGGACAGGGTCGAAAAACTGTTTTTT. This encodes CASSFYRDRVEKLFF.

The CDR3 DNA sequence: TGCGCCAGCGGTCCACTGACTCCCTACGAGCAGTACTTC. Its protein product is CASGPLTPYEQYF. The rearrangement uses TRBV23-1 and TRBJ2-7; D is uncertain. TRBV23-1 is classed as an ORF, of uncertain function. The V gene lost 8 bases and the J gene lost 2 bases, with 13 bases spanning the gap. This CDR3 comprises 13 residues.

This clone showed up just once. The chain has TRBV2 and TRBJ2-1, with D possibly being TRBD2 (5 bases). With 3 bases removed from V and 0 bases from J, the gap between germline ends came to 21 bases. Germline V gene lookup returns CDR1 SNHLY and CDR2 FYNNEI. This CDR3 region has 19 residues. CDR3: CASSEDPIPAVSSYNEQFF. The CDR3 DNA sequence: TGTGCCAGCAGTGAGGATCCGATCCCAGCGGTTAGCTCCTACAATGAGCAGTTCTTC.

V gene TRBV27 combines with J gene TRBJ2-7, with TRBD1 identical over 7 bases. Trimming removed 6 bases from V and 6 bases from J; junction bases left unmatched: 8. The CDR3 is 13 amino acids. Looked up from germline, CDR1 is MNHEY and CDR2 is SMNVEV (reference sequence). DNA of the CDR3: TGTGCCAGCAGATTTGAAGACAGGGTCGAGCAGTACTTC. Translation gives CASRFEDRVEQYF.

The chain recombines TRBV4-2 with TRBJ2-6, with 11 bases identical to TRBD2. V was clipped by 1 base and J by 0 bases; unmatched bases: 8. Germline V lookup: CDR1 LGHNA, CDR2 YNFKEQ. CDR3 length: 20 residues. This chain's CDR3 is CASSQGLLAGGNSGANVLTF. CDR3 nucleotide sequence: TGTGCCAGCAGCCAAGGCCTGCTAGCGGGGGGTAACTCTGGGGCCAACGTCCTGACTTTC.

The chain has TRBV11-3 and TRBJ2-4; D not resolved. V lost 4 bases and J 0 bases, leaving 7 bases between the germline ends. There are 14 residues in the CDR3. CDR1 and CDR2 from the germline V gene are SGHNT and YENEEA. The CDR3: CASSSPLAKNIQYF. The CDR3 nucleotides read TGTGCCAGCAGCTCCCCCCTAGCCAAAAACATTCAGTACTTC.